This T cell receptor (beta chain) was documented in a study of beta chain features in type 1 diabetes. Study-wide points: Type 1 diabetes patients showed a moderate but significant shortening of TCRB CDR3s in all four CD4+ subsets. The VDJ junctions of type 1 diabetes patients carried fewer insertions and more deletions.

Since all of the isolated RNA was reverse transcribed, expressed TCRB transcripts were what got sequenced. The assay was immunoSEQ multiplex PCR, and TCRdb's table has in-frame clones only and misses some. The sample holds 640,000 or so clones, 13% seen once. Trimming took 2 bases from V and 6 from J; bases not matched to a gene: 4. The CDR3 totals 14 residues. Germline CDR1 is SGHRS and CDR2 is YFSETQ. A heparinised blood draw that averaged about 116 mL was obtained once from each donor. Sorted CD4+ subsets: naive, central memory, regulatory, stem cell-like memory (CD45RO/CCR7/CD25/CD127/CD95/CD27 panel). This clone was observed a few times. What it binds is unknown.

The TCR originated in a man aged 18 to 30 with type 1 diabetes. The specimen sequenced was naive CD4+ T cells from blood. The chain combines TRBV5-1 with TRBJ1-4; 7 bases line up with TRBD1. The CDR3 DNA reads as TGCGCCAGCAGCTTTAGAGGGACAGATGAAAAACTGTTTTTT. It translates to CASSFRGTDEKLFF.